This is a list of T cell receptor beta chains from one sample in a study of blood T cell repertoires in COVID-19. Assay used: immunoSEQ multiplex PCR; TCRdb lists only in-frame clones, some missing. This table holds 400,000 to 450,000 clones, around 90% found once. Material: PBMCs or T cells enriched from blood (not recorded which). Source of these receptors: a man between 18 and 29 years old who had recovered from COVID-19. Each CDR3 is given without its conserved first and last residue. The D gene is left open where the match is weak. Clone size is stated in some rows and not others, as once, few, many or a class when expanded.

CDR3aa,abundance,d_gene,v_gene,j_gene,len
ASSPRETGVEKLF,.,TRBD1,TRBV19,TRBJ1-4,13
ASSVGVAYNEQF,.,.,TRBV7-3,TRBJ2-1,12
ASSVGTEQF,.,.,TRBV2,TRBJ2-1,9
ASSQGTANYGYT,.,.,TRBV4-1,TRBJ1-2,12
ASSTGTDTQY,once,.,TRBV18,TRBJ2-3,10
ASTSTDNSYNSPLH,.,.,TRBV19,TRBJ1-6,14
SGRQDLTQY,.,.,TRBV29-1,TRBJ2-5,9
ASSGLAFGSAGYT,.,.,TRBV2,TRBJ1-2,13
ASSQTGTYMNTEAF,.,.,TRBV3-1/TRBV3-2,TRBJ1-1,14
ASREDSSYNSPLH,.,.,TRBV6-5,TRBJ1-6,13
ASRGQGRAF,.,TRBD1,TRBV19,TRBJ1-1,9
ASSPRQYTEAF,.,.,TRBV7-2,TRBJ1-1,11
ASLGTPAYEQY,.,.,TRBV2,TRBJ2-7,11
ASSLGGQLNQPQH,.,.,TRBV7-6,TRBJ1-5,13
ASSPISGRKLQETQY,once,TRBD2,TRBV18,TRBJ2-5,15
ASSPPTGGRVEQY,.,TRBD1,TRBV18,TRBJ2-7,13
ASSYPAGTNSPLH,.,.,TRBV6-5,TRBJ1-6,13
ASSQDESEVEKTQY,.,.,TRBV14,TRBJ2-5,14